This is a list of T cell receptor beta chains from one sample in a study of CD4 T cells in relation to SARS-CoV-2 and coronaviruses. Profiled with immunoSEQ multiplex PCR; TCRdb holds only in-frame clones, not every one. This sample has about 16,000 clones, with around 77% found just once. For these TCRs, the target antigens are not known. The material sequenced was CD4+ T cells from PBMCs, cultured in vitro. These receptors were taken from a human donor in good health. CDR3s include the opening cysteine and the closing phenylalanine or tryptophan. The order of the fields is J gene, V gene, D gene, clone size, CDR3 length, CDR3 protein, CDR3 DNA. A D gene is named only where the DNA matches it firmly. Clone sizes are given selectively: once, few, many, or a class where the clone is expanded.

TRBJ2-7 | TRBV6-5 | - | - | 11 | CASSTHYEQYF | TGTGCCAGCAGTACCCACTACGAGCAGTACTTC
TRBJ2-7 | TRBV7-8 | - | - | 18 | CASSLATMGLQWPYEQYF | TGTGCCAGCAGCTTAGCGACGATGGGACTGCAGTGGCCCTACGAGCAGTACTTC
TRBJ2-5 | TRBV15 | TRBD1 | - | 15 | CATSRVGTGEETQYF | TGTGCCACCAGCAGAGTGGGGACAGGGGAAGAGACCCAGTACTTC
TRBJ2-1 | TRBV25-1 | - | few | 17 | CASSKRTGTVSYNEQFF | TGTGCCAGCAGTAAACGTACCGGGACCGTCTCCTACAATGAGCAGTTCTTC
TRBJ2-1 | TRBV5-8 | - | - | 17 | CASSLGPWGSPAAEQFF | TGTGCCAGCAGCTTGGGCCCCTGGGGGAGCCCGGCGGCTGAGCAGTTCTTC
TRBJ2-7 | TRBV6-1 | - | - | 14 | CASREGIGDSEQYF | TGTGCCAGCAGGGAAGGGATAGGGGATTCCGAGCAGTACTTC
TRBJ1-2 | TRBV11-2 | TRBD1 | - | 16 | CASSLWNGQGGYGYTF | TGTGCCAGCAGCTTATGGAATGGACAGGGCGGCTATGGCTACACCTTC
TRBJ2-3 | TRBV5-4 | - | - | 15 | CASSLGGFGTDTQYF | TGTGCCAGCAGCTTGGGGGGGTTCGGAACAGATACGCAGTATTTT
TRBJ2-3 | TRBV7-7 | - | - | 13 | CASSLGTPDTQYF | TGTGCCAGCAGCTTAGGGACCCCAGATACGCAGTATTTT
TRBJ1-4 | TRBV3-1/TRBV3-2 | - | - | 15 | CASSQGQAGNEKLFF | TGTGCCAGCAGCCAAGGACAGGCGGGTAATGAAAAACTGTTTTTT
TRBJ2-2 | TRBV28 | - | once | 14 | CASSHNREGGELFF | TGTGCCAGCAGTCATAACAGGGAGGGCGGGGAGCTGTTTTTT
TRBJ2-7 | TRBV5-1 | - | - | 12 | CASSFGQYEQYF | TGCGCCAGCAGCTTCGGACAATACGAGCAGTACTTC
TRBJ2-5 | TRBV20-1 | - | - | 11 | CSARRGETQYF | TGCAGTGCTAGGCGGGGAGAGACCCAGTACTTC
TRBJ1-5 | TRBV18 | - | - | 15 | CASSPGQLPNQPQHF | TGTGCCAGCTCACCCGGACAGCTACCCAATCAGCCCCAGCATTTT
TRBJ2-2 | TRBV5-1 | - | once | 11 | CASSSPGELFF | TGCGCCAGCAGCTCCCCCGGGGAGCTGTTTTTT
TRBJ2-1 | TRBV5-1 | TRBD2 | - | 15 | CASRLRPPTSGQQFF | TGCGCCAGCAGGCTAAGGCCCCCCACTAGCGGGCAGCAGTTCTTC
TRBJ2-7 | TRBV7-9 | TRBD2 | - | 14 | CASSPELAGAMQYF | TGTGCCAGCAGCCCCGAGTTAGCGGGAGCCATGCAGTACTTC
TRBJ2-7 | TRBV7-9 | TRBD2 | few | 15 | CASSTTSGASGEQYF | TGTGCCAGCAGCACGACTAGCGGGGCGTCCGGAGAGCAGTACTTC
TRBJ2-3 | TRBV9 | - | - | 16 | CASSVGSGPVMDTQYF | TGTGCCAGCAGCGTAGGCAGTGGCCCGGTTATGGATACGCAGTATTTT
TRBJ2-1 | TRBV5-6 | TRBD2 | - | 18 | CASSPGLAGGGPYNEQFF | TGTGCCAGCAGCCCGGGACTAGCGGGAGGGGGCCCCTACAATGAGCAGTTCTTC
TRBJ2-7 | TRBV18 | TRBD2 | - | 14 | CASSPPAGVYEQYF | TGTGCCAGCTCACCACCGGCGGGGGTCTACGAGCAGTACTTC
TRBJ2-1 | TRBV5-4 | TRBD2 | large | 15 | CASSSPAGGIDEQFF | TGTGCCAGCAGCTCTCCAGCGGGAGGAATCGATGAGCAGTTCTTC
TRBJ2-1 | TRBV28 | TRBD2 | - | 17 | CASSTPFRAGGYNEQFF | TGTGCCAGCAGTACCCCCTTTCGGGCGGGAGGATACAATGAGCAGTTCTTC
TRBJ2-3 | TRBV4-1 | TRBD1 | - | 14 | CASSQQGGTDTQYF | TGCGCCAGCAGCCAACAGGGGGGCACAGATACGCAGTATTTT
TRBJ2-7 | TRBV5-5 | TRBD1 | - | 14 | CASRSVTGGLEQYF | TGTGCCAGCAGGTCCGTTACAGGGGGATTAGAGCAGTACTTC
TRBJ2-7 | TRBV7-2 | - | few | 15 | CASRIGTRSFYEQYF | TGTGCCAGCAGGATCGGGACACGGAGCTTCTACGAGCAGTACTTC
TRBJ2-7 | TRBV28 | - | - | 16 | CASSSPFLGLSYEQYF | TGTGCCAGCAGTTCCCCGTTCTTGGGGTTATCCTACGAGCAGTACTTC
TRBJ1-4 | TRBV6-1 | - | few | 15 | CASSDRQGFDEKLFF | TGTGCCAGCAGTGATAGGCAGGGTTTTGATGAAAAACTGTTTTTT
TRBJ1-1 | TRBV10-3 | - | once | 14 | CATSKSVGETEAFF | TGTGCCACCTCAAAATCGGTCGGGGAGACTGAAGCTTTCTTT
TRBJ1-3 | TRBV19 | - | - | 15 | CASSIAGVGGNTIYF | TGTGCCAGTAGTATCGCGGGGGTAGGCGGAAACACCATATATTTT
TRBJ1-5 | TRBV30 | - | - | 13 | CAWSGTGVQPQHF | TGTGCCTGGAGTGGAACTGGTGTTCAGCCCCAGCATTTT
TRBJ2-1 | TRBV14 | TRBD2 | - | 18 | CASSHETNSGAPYNEQFF | TGTGCCAGCAGCCATGAAACAAATAGCGGGGCGCCCTACAATGAGCAGTTCTTC
TRBJ2-3 | TRBV30 | - | - | 13 | CAFGRDYTDTQYF | TGTGCCTTCGGGAGAGACTACACAGATACGCAGTATTTT
TRBJ2-7 | TRBV5-8 | - | - | 15 | CASSLAWGFGYEQYF | TGTGCCAGCAGCTTGGCATGGGGGTTTGGCTACGAGCAGTACTTC
TRBJ2-6 | TRBV30 | - | - | 18 | CAWSVSRTSRGWANVLTF | TGTGCCTGGAGTGTATCCAGGACTTCCCGGGGTTGGGCCAACGTCCTGACTTTC
TRBJ2-7 | TRBV6-5 | TRBD1 | - | 13 | CASRTPGGAEQYF | TGTGCCAGCAGGACTCCAGGGGGCGCGGAGCAGTACTTC
TRBJ2-3 | TRBV5-4 | - | - | 15 | CASSLNDGSTDTQYF | TGTGCCAGCAGCTTGAATGATGGGAGCACAGATACGCAGTATTTT
TRBJ1-4 | TRBV14 | - | - | 16 | CASSQTGSLVSEKLFF | TGTGCCAGCAGCCAAACCGGGAGCCTAGTTAGTGAAAAACTGTTTTTT
TRBJ1-5 | TRBV7-9 | - | few | 13 | CASSRGGEQPQHF | TGTGCCAGCAGCCGGGGGGGGGAACAGCCCCAGCATTTT
TRBJ2-1 | TRBV5-1 | - | once | 15 | CASSLDAGSYNEQFF | TGCGCTAGCAGCTTGGACGCAGGGTCCTACAATGAGCAGTTCTTC
TRBJ1-5 | TRBV19 | - | - | 15 | CASSIKGTSNQPQHF | TGTGCCAGTAGTATAAAAGGTACAAGCAATCAGCCCCAGCATTTT
TRBJ1-5 | TRBV5-1 | TRBD1 | - | 19 | CASSLVGTGGIYSNQPQHF | TGCGCCAGCAGCTTGGTAGGGACAGGAGGGATCTATAGCAATCAGCCCCAGCATTTT
TRBJ2-1 | TRBV7-9 | - | once | 12 | CASSARNNEQFF | TGTGCCAGCAGCGCTCGTAACAATGAGCAGTTCTTC
TRBJ1-4 | TRBV4-2 | TRBD1 | - | 16 | CASSQMQGARVEKLFF | TGTGCCAGCAGCCAGATGCAGGGGGCGCGAGTTGAAAAACTGTTTTTT
TRBJ1-6 | TRBV30 | TRBD1 | - | 15 | CAWAEPTGGNSPLHF | TGTGCCTGGGCTGAACCGACAGGGGGTAATTCACCCCTCCACTTT
TRBJ2-1 | TRBV6-5 | - | - | 14 | CASSYARGNNEQFF | TGTGCCAGCAGCTACGCCCGGGGCAACAATGAGCAGTTCTTC
TRBJ1-2 | TRBV5-1 | - | - | 14 | CASSLSQTSYGYTF | TGCGCCAGCAGCTTGAGTCAAACGTCCTATGGCTACACCTTC
TRBJ2-1 | TRBV2 | TRBD1 | - | 14 | CASCRDRAYNEQFF | TGTGCCAGTTGCCGGGACAGAGCCTACAATGAGCAGTTCTTC